This T cell receptor beta chain was retrieved from a study of cytomegalovirus exposure and HLA in healthy donors. Study results and caveats: TCR beta V- and J-gene trimming, according to a later analysis, was linked to a missense DCLRE1C variant. It was approximately 170 TCR beta chains that were listed as cytomegalovirus-associated.

V lost 4 bases and J 5 bases, leaving 14 bases between the germline ends. The CDR3 runs to 13 residues. The V gene's germline CDR1 is SQVTM and CDR2 ANQGSEA. The PCR had 60 Vbeta and 13 Jbeta primers. Using immunoSEQ multiplex PCR, the repertoire was profiled, and TCRdb retains in-frame clones only, with some absent. The sample holds 180,000 or so clones, 82% seen once. To note about this clone: Its antigen is not identified.

This chain links TRBV29-1 with TRBJ1-1; D call uncertain. The source material was PBMCs. The TCR sequence derives from a man in his forties or fifties in good health and CMV-seronegative. CDR3 nucleotide sequence: TGCAGCGTTGGCACAGATAGGTTAACTGAAGCTTTCTTT. Its translation is CSVGTDRLTEAFF. The entire variable domain, with the rest obtained from reference TRBV29-1 and TRBJ1-1, is as follows: SAVISQKPSRDICQRGTSLTIQCQVDSQVTMMFWYRQQPGQSLTLIATANQGSEATYESGFVIDKFPISRPNLTFSTLTVSNMSPEDSSIYLCSVGTDRLTEAFFGQGTRLTVV.